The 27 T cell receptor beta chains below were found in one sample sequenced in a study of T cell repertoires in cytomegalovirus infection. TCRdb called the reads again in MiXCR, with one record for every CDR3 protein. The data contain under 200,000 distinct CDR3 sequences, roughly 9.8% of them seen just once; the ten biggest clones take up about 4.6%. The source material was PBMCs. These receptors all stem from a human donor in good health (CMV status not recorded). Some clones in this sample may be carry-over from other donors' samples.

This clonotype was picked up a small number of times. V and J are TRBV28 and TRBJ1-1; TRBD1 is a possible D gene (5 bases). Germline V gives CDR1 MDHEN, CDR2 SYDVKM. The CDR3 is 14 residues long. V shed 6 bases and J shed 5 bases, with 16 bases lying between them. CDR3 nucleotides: TGTGCCAGCAGCGCCGGGGGGGGGTTGACTGAAGCTTTCTTT. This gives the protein CASSAGGGLTEAFF.

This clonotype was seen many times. The CDR3 sequence: CSAGERVSYEQYF. The CDR3, as DNA: TGCAGTGCTGGGGAAAGGGTCTCCTACGAGCAGTACTTC. The J gene is TRBJ2-7, the V gene TRBV20-1; D remains ambiguous. V was shortened by 5 bases and J by 0 bases, with 11 bases between the two germline ends. Per germline, CDR1 DFQATT and CDR2 SNEGSKA (reference sequence). The CDR3 totals 13 residues.

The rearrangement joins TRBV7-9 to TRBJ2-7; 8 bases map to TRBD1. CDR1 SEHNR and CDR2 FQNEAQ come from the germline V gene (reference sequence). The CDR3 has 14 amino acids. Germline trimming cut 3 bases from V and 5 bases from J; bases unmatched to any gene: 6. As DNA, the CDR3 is TGTGCCAGCAGCTTCACGCCAGGGGGCGACGAGCAGTACTTC. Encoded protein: CASSFTPGGDEQYF.

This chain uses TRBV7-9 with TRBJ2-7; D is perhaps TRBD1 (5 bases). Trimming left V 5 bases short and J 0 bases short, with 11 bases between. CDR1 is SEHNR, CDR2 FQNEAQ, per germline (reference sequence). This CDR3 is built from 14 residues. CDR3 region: CASSPGLGSYEQYF. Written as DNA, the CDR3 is TGTGCCAGCAGCCCAGGGTTAGGCTCCTACGAGCAGTACTTC.

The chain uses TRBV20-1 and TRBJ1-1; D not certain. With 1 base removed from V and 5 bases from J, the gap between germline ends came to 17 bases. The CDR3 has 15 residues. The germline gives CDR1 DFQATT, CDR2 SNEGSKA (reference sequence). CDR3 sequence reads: CSARGWRKGGTEAFF. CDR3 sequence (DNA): TGCAGTGCTAGAGGGTGGAGGAAGGGCGGGACTGAAGCTTTCTTT.

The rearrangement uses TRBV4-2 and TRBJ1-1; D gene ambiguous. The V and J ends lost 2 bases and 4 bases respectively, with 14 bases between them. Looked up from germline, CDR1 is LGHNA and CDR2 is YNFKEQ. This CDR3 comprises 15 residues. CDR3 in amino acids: CASSQNLAGITEAFF. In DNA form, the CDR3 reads TGTGCCAGCAGCCAAAACCTGGCTGGTATCACTGAAGCTTTCTTT.

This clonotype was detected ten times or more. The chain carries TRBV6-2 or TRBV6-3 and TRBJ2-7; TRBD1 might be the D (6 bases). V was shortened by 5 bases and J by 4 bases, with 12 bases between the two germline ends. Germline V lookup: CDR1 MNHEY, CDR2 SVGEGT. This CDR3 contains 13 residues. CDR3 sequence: CASSITGKYEQYF. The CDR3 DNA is TGTGCCAGCAGTATTACAGGGAAGTACGAGCAGTACTTC.

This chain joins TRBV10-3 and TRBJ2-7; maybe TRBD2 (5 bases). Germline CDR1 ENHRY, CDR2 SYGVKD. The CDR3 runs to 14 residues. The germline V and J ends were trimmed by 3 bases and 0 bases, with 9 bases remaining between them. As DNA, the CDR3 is TGTGCCATCAGTGATGTGGGAGCCTCCTACGAGCAGTACTTC. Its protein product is CAISDVGASYEQYF.

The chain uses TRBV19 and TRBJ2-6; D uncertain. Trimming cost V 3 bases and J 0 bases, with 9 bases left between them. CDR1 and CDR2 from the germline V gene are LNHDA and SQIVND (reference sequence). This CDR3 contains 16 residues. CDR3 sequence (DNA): TGTGCCAGTAGTATGTGGGGATCCTCTGGGGCCAACGTCCTGACTTTC. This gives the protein CASSMWGSSGANVLTF.

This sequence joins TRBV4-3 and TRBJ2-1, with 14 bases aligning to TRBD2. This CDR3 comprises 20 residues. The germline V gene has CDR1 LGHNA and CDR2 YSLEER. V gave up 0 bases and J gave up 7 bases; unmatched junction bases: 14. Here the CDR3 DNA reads TGCGCCAGCAGCCAAGACCAGAGGAGACTAGCGGGGGGGGGTGGGAATGAGCAGTTCTTC. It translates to CASSQDQRRLAGGGGNEQFF.

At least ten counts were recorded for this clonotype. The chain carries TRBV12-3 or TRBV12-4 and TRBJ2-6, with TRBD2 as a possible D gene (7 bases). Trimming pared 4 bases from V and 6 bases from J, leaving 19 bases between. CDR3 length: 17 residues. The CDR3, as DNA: TGTGCCAGCAGTTCGCGGGGGCGCACCCACCTGGCCAACGTCCTGACTTTC. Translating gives CASSSRGRTHLANVLTF.

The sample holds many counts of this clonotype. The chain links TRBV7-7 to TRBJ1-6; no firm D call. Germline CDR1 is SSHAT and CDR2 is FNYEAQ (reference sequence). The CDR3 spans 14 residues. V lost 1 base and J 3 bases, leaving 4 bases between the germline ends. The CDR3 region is CASSLGSYNSPLHF. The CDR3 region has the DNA TGTGCCAGCAGCTTAGGCAGCTATAATTCACCCCTCCACTTT.

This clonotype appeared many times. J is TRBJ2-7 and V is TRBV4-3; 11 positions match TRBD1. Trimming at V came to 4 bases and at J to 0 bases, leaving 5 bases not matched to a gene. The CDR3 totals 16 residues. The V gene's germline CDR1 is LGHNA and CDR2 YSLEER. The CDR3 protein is CASSPGDRGSSYEQYF. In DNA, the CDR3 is TGCGCCAGCAGCCCTGGGGACAGGGGGAGCTCCTACGAGCAGTACTTC.

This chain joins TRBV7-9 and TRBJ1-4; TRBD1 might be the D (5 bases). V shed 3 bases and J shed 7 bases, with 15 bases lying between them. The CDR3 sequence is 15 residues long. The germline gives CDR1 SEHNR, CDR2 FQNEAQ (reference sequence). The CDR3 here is CASSFPAGDVEKLFF. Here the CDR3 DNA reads TGTGCCAGCAGCTTCCCCGCGGGGGATGTTGAAAAACTGTTTTTT.

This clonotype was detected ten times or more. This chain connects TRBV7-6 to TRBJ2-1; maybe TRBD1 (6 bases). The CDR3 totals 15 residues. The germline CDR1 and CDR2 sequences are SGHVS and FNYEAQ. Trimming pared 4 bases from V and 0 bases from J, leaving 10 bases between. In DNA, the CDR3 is TGTGCCAGCAGCTACAGGGATAGCTCCTACAATGAGCAGTTCTTC. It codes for CASSYRDSSYNEQFF.

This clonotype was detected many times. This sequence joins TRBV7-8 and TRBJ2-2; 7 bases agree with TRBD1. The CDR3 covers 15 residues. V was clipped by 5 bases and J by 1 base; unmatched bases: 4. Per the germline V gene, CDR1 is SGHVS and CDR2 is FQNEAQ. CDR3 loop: CASSKGDRNTGELFF. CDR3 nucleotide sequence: TGTGCCAGCAGCAAAGGGGACAGGAACACCGGGGAGCTGTTTTTT.

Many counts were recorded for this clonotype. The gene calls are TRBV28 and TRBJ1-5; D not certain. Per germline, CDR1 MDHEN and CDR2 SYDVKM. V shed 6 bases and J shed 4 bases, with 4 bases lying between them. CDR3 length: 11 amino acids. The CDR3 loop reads CASSQNQPQHF. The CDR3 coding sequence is TGTGCCAGCAGCCAAAATCAGCCCCAGCATTTT.

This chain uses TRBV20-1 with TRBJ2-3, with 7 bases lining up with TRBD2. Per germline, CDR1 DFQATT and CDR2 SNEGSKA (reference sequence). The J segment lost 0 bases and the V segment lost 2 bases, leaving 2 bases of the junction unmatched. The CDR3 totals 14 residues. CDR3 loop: CSARLAESTDTQYF. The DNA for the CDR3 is TGCAGTGCTAGACTAGCGGAAAGCACAGATACGCAGTATTTT.

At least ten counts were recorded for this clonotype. DNA for the CDR3: TGTGCCAGCAGCGGAAAACAGGGTCTAACCCTCCACTTT. Its translation: CASSGKQGLTLHF. V gene TRBV7-2 combines with J gene TRBJ1-6; the D gene is possibly TRBD1 (6 bases). The germline CDR1 and CDR2 sequences are SGHTA and FQGNSA. Between the trimmed V and J ends, which lost 5 bases and 14 bases, there was a span of 16 bases. The CDR3 is 13 residues long.

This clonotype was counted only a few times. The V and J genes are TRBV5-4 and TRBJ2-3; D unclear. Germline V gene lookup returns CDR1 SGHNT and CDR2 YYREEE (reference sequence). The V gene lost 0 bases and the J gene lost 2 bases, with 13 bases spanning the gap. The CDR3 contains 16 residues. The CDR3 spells CASSLGRDWTTDTQYF. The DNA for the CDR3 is TGTGCCAGCAGCTTGGGAAGGGATTGGACCACAGATACGCAGTATTTT.

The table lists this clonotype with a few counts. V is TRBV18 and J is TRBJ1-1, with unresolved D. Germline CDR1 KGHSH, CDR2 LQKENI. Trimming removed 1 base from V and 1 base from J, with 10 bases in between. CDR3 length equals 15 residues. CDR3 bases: TGTGCCAGCTCACCACAGAGGACGGCGAACACTGAAGCTTTCTTT. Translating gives CASSPQRTANTEAFF.

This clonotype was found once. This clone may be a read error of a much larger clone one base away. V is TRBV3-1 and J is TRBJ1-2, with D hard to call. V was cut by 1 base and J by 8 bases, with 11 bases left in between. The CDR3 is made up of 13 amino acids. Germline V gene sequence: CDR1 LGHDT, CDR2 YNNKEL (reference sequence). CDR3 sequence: CASSQVTVMGYTF. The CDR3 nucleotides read TGTGCCAGCAGCCAAGTAACAGTGATGGGCTACACCTTC.

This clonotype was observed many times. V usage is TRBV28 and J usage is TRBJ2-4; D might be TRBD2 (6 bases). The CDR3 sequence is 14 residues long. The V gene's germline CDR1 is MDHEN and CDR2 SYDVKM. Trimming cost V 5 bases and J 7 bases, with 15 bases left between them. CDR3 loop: CASSPRWGRNIQYF. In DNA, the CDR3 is TGTGCCAGCAGTCCACGTTGGGGGAGGAACATTCAGTACTTC.

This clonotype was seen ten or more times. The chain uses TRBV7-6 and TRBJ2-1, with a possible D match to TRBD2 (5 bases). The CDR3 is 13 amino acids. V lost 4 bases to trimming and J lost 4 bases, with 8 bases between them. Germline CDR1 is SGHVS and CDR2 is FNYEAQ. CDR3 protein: CASSYPGYNEQFF. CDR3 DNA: TGTGCCAGCAGCTATCCGGGGTACAATGAGCAGTTCTTC.

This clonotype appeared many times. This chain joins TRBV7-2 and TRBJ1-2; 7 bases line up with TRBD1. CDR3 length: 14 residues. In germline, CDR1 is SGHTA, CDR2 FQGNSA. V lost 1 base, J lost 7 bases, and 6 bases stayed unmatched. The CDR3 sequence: CASSLDRGFGGYTF. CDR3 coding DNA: TGTGCCAGCAGCTTAGACAGGGGCTTTGGTGGCTACACCTTC. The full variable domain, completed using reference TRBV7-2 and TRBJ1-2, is GAGVSQSPSNKVTEKGKDVELRCDPISGHTALYWYRQSLGQGLEFLIYFQGNSAPDKSGLPSDRFSAERTGGSVSTLTIQRTQQEDSAVYLCASSLDRGFGGYTFGSGTRLTVV.

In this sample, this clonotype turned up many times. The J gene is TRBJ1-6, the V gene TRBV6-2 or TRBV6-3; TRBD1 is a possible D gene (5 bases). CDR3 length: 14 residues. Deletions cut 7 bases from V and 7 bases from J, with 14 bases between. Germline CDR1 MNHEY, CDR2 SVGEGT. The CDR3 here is CASTYRTGNSPLHF. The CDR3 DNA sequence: TGTGCCAGCACCTACAGGACGGGGAATTCACCCCTCCACTTT.

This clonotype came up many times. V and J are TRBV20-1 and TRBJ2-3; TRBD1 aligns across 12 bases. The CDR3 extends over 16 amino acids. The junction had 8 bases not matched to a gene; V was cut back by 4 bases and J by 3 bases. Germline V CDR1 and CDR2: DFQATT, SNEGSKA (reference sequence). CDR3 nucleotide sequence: TGCAGTGCTACCACGCCGGGACAGGGGGCGACAGATACGCAGTATTTT. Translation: CSATTPGQGATDTQYF.